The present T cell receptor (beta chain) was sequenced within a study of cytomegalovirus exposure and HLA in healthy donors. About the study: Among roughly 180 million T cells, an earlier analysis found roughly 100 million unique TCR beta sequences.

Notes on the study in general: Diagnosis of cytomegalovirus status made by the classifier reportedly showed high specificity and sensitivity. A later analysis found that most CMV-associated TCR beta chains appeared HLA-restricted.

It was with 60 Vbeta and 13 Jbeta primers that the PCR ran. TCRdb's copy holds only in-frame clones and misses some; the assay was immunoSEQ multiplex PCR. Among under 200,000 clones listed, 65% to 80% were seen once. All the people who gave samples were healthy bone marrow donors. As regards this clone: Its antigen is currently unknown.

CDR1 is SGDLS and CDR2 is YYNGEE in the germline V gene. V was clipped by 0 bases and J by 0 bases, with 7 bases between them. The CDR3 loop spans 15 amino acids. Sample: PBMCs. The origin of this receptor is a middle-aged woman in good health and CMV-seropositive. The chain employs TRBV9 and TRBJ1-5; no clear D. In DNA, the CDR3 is TGTGCCAGCAGCGTAGGAGGGAATAGCAATCAGCCCCAGCATTTT. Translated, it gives CASSVGGNSNQPQHF.